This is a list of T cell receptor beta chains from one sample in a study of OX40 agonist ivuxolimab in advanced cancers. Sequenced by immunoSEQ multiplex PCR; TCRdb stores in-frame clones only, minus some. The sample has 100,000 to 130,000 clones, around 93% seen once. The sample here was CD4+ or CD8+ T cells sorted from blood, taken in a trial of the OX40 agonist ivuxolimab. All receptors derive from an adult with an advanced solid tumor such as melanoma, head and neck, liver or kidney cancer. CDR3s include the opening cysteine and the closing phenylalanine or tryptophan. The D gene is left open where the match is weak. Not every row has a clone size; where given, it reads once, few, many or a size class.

TGTGCCAGCAGCCAATCCCAGGGGCAGGGTCTTACTGAAGCTTTCTTT,CASSQSQGQGLTEAFF,TRBJ1-1,TRBV4-2,-,-
TGTGCCAGCAGTGATGGTCCAGGGGCAGGGGGCTACACCTTC,CASSDGPGAGGYTF,TRBJ1-2,TRBV6-1,-,-
TGTGCCAGTAACCCAATCCGGGACAGAGGACCCGCTGAAGCTTTCTTT,CASNPIRDRGPAEAFF,TRBJ1-1,TRBV19,TRBD1,-
TGTGCTAGCAGCTCGGGACTAGCGGGAGTTGAGCAGTTCTTC,CASSSGLAGVEQFF,TRBJ2-1,TRBV7-7,TRBD2,-
TGTGCCAGCAGTGGACAGGCAGATACGCAGTATTTT,CASSGQADTQYF,TRBJ2-3,TRBV6-6,TRBD1,-
TGTGCCAGCTCACGGGGACAGGGTGATACTGAAGCTTTCTTT,CASSRGQGDTEAFF,TRBJ1-1,TRBV18,TRBD1,-
TGTGCCAGCACCACGGACAGAACGAAAGAGACCCAGTACTTC,CASTTDRTKETQYF,TRBJ2-5,TRBV7-9,-,-
TGTGCCAGCAGCGTAGATCCCCAGGTGGGCATGAACACTGAAGCTTTCTTT,CASSVDPQVGMNTEAFF,TRBJ1-1,TRBV9,-,-
TGTGCCTGGAGGGGGAGCTCCTACGAGCAGTACTTC,CAWRGSSYEQYF,TRBJ2-7,TRBV30,-,once
TGTGCCAGCAGTGAAGAGACGGTGAACACTGAAGCTTTCTTT,CASSEETVNTEAFF,TRBJ1-1,TRBV6-1,-,-
TGTGCCAGCAGTTACTCACAGAATAGCAATCAGCCCCAGCATTTT,CASSYSQNSNQPQHF,TRBJ1-5,TRBV6-5,-,-
TGCGCCAGCAGCTTGTCAGTTCTCTCCTACGAGCAGTACTTC,CASSLSVLSYEQYF,TRBJ2-7,TRBV5-1,-,-
TGTGCCAGCAGCCCCCACCAGGTTCCCGGCACAGATACGCAGTATTTT,CASSPHQVPGTDTQYF,TRBJ2-3,TRBV9,-,-
TGTGCCAGCACCTCGCCCGAGGGCGGGACAGCACATAGCAATCAGCCCCAGCATTTT,CASTSPEGGTAHSNQPQHF,TRBJ1-5,TRBV21-1,-,-
TGTGCCACCAGCAGAGATGCAACATTCCAAGAGACCCAGTACTTC,CATSRDATFQETQYF,TRBJ2-5,TRBV15,-,-
TGTGCCAGCAGGCTCCAGGGGACACAAAGGACCCAGTACTTC,CASRLQGTQRTQYF,TRBJ2-5,TRBV5-8,-,-
TGCGCCAGCAGCTTGGGAGGAGACCTCAATGAGCAGTTCTTC,CASSLGGDLNEQFF,TRBJ2-1,TRBV5-1,-,-
TGTGCCAGCAGCACGGGGTGGGACAACGACGAAAAACTGTTTTTT,CASSTGWDNDEKLFF,TRBJ1-4,TRBV7-9,-,-
TGTGCCAGCAGCAGAAGGGGAGGGGGCACAGATACGCAGTATTTT,CASSRRGGGTDTQYF,TRBJ2-3,TRBV9,TRBD2,once
TGCGCCAGCAGTGAGGGTCAGGGACAGGGGGCCTCTGAAGCTTTCTTT,CASSEGQGQGASEAFF,TRBJ1-1,TRBV10-2,TRBD1,-
TGTGCCAGCAGCCATAGACTAGCGCGAACTGATACGCAGTATTTT,CASSHRLARTDTQYF,TRBJ2-3,TRBV6-6,TRBD2,once
TGTGCCAGCAGTTTCGGACAGGGGTTTGTTGGCACTGAAGCTTTCTTT,CASSFGQGFVGTEAFF,TRBJ1-1,TRBV5-6,TRBD1,-
TGTGCCAGCAGCTCTCAAGAGACCCAGTACTTC,CASSSQETQYF,TRBJ2-5,TRBV7-2,-,once
TGTGCCAGCAGCTTTCAAAGCGGGGGTTCCTACGAGCAGTACTTC,CASSFQSGGSYEQYF,TRBJ2-7,TRBV11-1,TRBD2,once
TGTGCCAGCACCGGGGGCCCTAAAGAGACCCAGTACTTC,CASTGGPKETQYF,TRBJ2-5,TRBV6-1,-,-
TGTGCCTGGCGTTCCCCAAGGGGAGCTTTCTTT,CAWRSPRGAFF,TRBJ1-1,TRBV30,-,-
TGTGCCAGCAGCTGGGAACCGGGAGAAAAACTGTTTTTT,CASSWEPGEKLFF,TRBJ1-4,TRBV5-5,-,-
TGTGCCAGCAGCTTAGATCGCACAGCCACAGATACGCAGTATTTT,CASSLDRTATDTQYF,TRBJ2-3,TRBV11-2,-,-
TGTGCCACCAGCAGAGACATGGGACCGAACACTGAAGCTTTCTTT,CATSRDMGPNTEAFF,TRBJ1-1,TRBV15,-,once